Listed below are T cell receptor beta chains from one sample, sequenced in a study of T cells expressing NK-cell markers. TCRdb derives one entry per CDR3 protein from the 5' RACE reads, leaving out DNA. Its listing shows approximately 380,000 distinct CDR3 sequences. The sequencing input was blood T cells: a sorted CD56 or NKG2C T cell subset, CD4+ or CD8+ T cells, or bulk PBMC T cells (not recorded which). The receptors originated from a man aged 18-69 years in good health. Each CDR3 is given with its conserved first and last residue. The order of the fields is V gene, J gene, CDR3 protein.

v_call: TRBV3-1; j_call: TRBJ2-7; cdr3_aa: CASRNQQGGTAYEQYF
v_call: TRBV21-1; j_call: TRBJ2-1; cdr3_aa: CASSKRIAGFSYNEQFF
v_call: TRBV2; j_call: TRBJ2-3; cdr3_aa: CASTRLAGGTTDTQYF
v_call: TRBV6-1; j_call: TRBJ2-5; cdr3_aa: CASREAGPPSQETQYF
v_call: TRBV28; j_call: TRBJ1-4; cdr3_aa: CASRLPGGNEKLFF
v_call: TRBV29-1; j_call: TRBJ2-5; cdr3_aa: CSVSRSYQETQYF
v_call: TRBV9; j_call: TRBJ2-2; cdr3_aa: CASGLAPNTGELFF
v_call: TRBV7-9; j_call: TRBJ2-3; cdr3_aa: CASSFTGPLVPDTQYF
v_call: TRBV5-1; j_call: TRBJ2-5; cdr3_aa: CASSPGGTSGGETQYF
v_call: TRBV30; j_call: TRBJ2-7; cdr3_aa: CAWSVFGYEQYF
v_call: TRBV20-1; j_call: TRBJ2-5; cdr3_aa: CSARLDKTQYF
v_call: TRBV15; j_call: TRBJ1-6; cdr3_aa: CATSPVANSPLHF
v_call: TRBV11-1; j_call: TRBJ2-6; cdr3_aa: CASSLLGELSSGANVLTF
v_call: TRBV5-1; j_call: TRBJ2-7; cdr3_aa: CASSLSSSGPYEQYF
v_call: TRBV5-1; j_call: TRBJ1-1; cdr3_aa: CASSLGQGAISEAFF
v_call: TRBV5-1; j_call: TRBJ1-2; cdr3_aa: CASSSARGGGYTF
v_call: TRBV6-5; j_call: TRBJ2-1; cdr3_aa: CASSYQAPPTSGGAFEQFF
v_call: TRBV4-1; j_call: TRBJ2-5; cdr3_aa: CASSQEWTKETQYF
v_call: TRBV18; j_call: TRBJ2-1; cdr3_aa: CASSPPVGLNNEQFF
v_call: TRBV20-1; j_call: TRBJ2-1; cdr3_aa: CSAKGWRKTGTPYNEQFF
v_call: TRBV6-1; j_call: TRBJ2-7; cdr3_aa: CASRVQGRVYEQYF
v_call: TRBV7-9; j_call: TRBJ1-1; cdr3_aa: CASSPSTIRTEAFF
v_call: TRBV7-8; j_call: TRBJ2-5; cdr3_aa: CASSLRQGRTETQYF